The 5 T cell receptor beta chains below all came from one sample that was sequenced in a study of blood T cell repertoires in COVID-19. Measured with immunoSEQ multiplex PCR; TCRdb has only the in-frame clones, and not every one. Here the sample spans 200,000 or so clones, nearly 90% being singletons. What was sequenced was PBMCs or T cells enriched from blood (not recorded which). The receptor set was obtained from a man younger than 40 who had recovered from COVID-19.

The V and J genes are TRBV6-5 and TRBJ1-5; D uncertain. The V gene lost 5 bases and the J gene lost 3 bases, with 8 bases spanning the gap. CDR1 MNHEY and CDR2 SVGAGI come from the germline V gene. The CDR3 is 13 amino acids. CDR3 in amino acids: CASSRRANQPQHF. The CDR3 region has the DNA TGTGCCAGCAGTAGGAGGGCCAATCAGCCCCAGCATTTT.

The V call is TRBV5-1, the J call TRBJ2-1; D perhaps matches TRBD2 (5 bases). The CDR3 has 11 amino acids. Germline CDR1 SGHRS, CDR2 YFSETQ. The V and J ends lost 6 bases and 8 bases respectively, with 9 bases between them. In DNA, the CDR3 is TGCGCCAGCACGGGGTCCGATGAGCAGTTCTTC. Its protein product is CASTGSDEQFF.

The rearrangement uses TRBV2 and TRBJ1-4; 12 nucleotides align to TRBD1. The CDR3 is 17 residues long. Germline CDR1 reads SNHLY; CDR2 reads FYNNEI. The V segment lost 7 bases and the J segment 3 bases; nucleotides outside the gene matches: 9. CDR3 coding DNA: TGTGCCAGCACAGGGACAGGGGGCTTGACGGCTAATGAAAAACTGTTTTTT. Protein product: CASTGTGGLTANEKLFF.

The chain employs TRBV24-1 and TRBJ2-3; 10 bases line up with TRBD1. Germline assignment: CDR1 KGHDR and CDR2 SFDVKD. The CDR3 extends over 15 amino acids. V lost 6 bases to trimming and J lost 2 bases; unmatched junction nucleotides: 4. CDR3 DNA sequence: TGTGCCACCAGTCTGGGACAGGGGTACACAGATACGCAGTATTTT. As protein: CATSLGQGYTDTQYF.

The V call is TRBV28, the J call TRBJ2-7; 10 bases fit TRBD2. Trimming cost V 5 bases and J 0 bases; bases outside gene matches: 4. CDR1 is MDHEN, CDR2 SYDVKM, per germline. The CDR3 has 15 residues. DNA for the CDR3: TGTGCCAGCAGTCCCAGCGGGAGGGTCTCCTACGAGCAGTACTTC. This gives the protein CASSPSGRVSYEQYF.